What follows are 29 T cell receptor beta chains derived from one specimen sequenced in a study of monozygotic twins with inflammatory bowel disease. TCRdb reprocessed the 5' RACE reads and stores each CDR3 protein as one record, lacking DNA. The sample includes 150,000 to 200,000 distinct CDR3 sequences. Sequenced: blood. These receptors were obtained from a human donor with ulcerative colitis or Crohn's disease, or a healthy co-twin of an affected twin (not recorded which).

V usage is TRBV5-6 and J usage is TRBJ2-2; TCRdb returns TRBD1, unconfirmable since there is no DNA. Germline CDR1 reads SGHDT; CDR2 reads YYEEEE. The CDR3 sequence is 16 residues long. Here the CDR3 reads CASSREPRSNTGELFF.

The chain joins TRBV20-1 to TRBJ2-2; TCRdb selects TRBD2, and the lack of DNA leaves this call unchecked. Germline CDR1 and CDR2: DFQATT and SNEGSKA (reference sequence). The CDR3 is 15 residues long. This chain's CDR3 is CSAGSSGANTGELFF.

This chain joins TRBV27 and TRBJ1-1; the D call from TCRdb, TRBD1, cannot be confirmed without DNA. The CDR3 spans 16 residues. Germline lookup yields CDR1 MNHEY and CDR2 SMNVEV (reference sequence). The chain's CDR3 is CASSFGGYRVGTEAFF.

V gene TRBV6-2 or TRBV6-3 combines with J gene TRBJ1-4; with no DNA, the TCRdb D assignment of TRBD1 cannot be verified. Germline-derived CDR1 and CDR2 are MNHEY and SVGEGT. The CDR3 extends over 14 amino acids. The CDR3: CASSARTGNEKLFF.

The V gene is TRBV7-7, the J gene TRBJ2-3; TCRdb's D gene call, TRBD2, goes unchecked for lack of DNA. CDR1 is SSHAT, CDR2 FNYEAQ, per germline (reference sequence). This CDR3 is built from 14 residues. CDR3 sequence reads: CASSWGRLGDTQYF.

The V call is TRBV7-6, the J call TRBJ2-3; the D call of TRBD2 rests on TCRdb alone, since no DNA is present to check it. The CDR3 sequence is 16 residues long. CDR1 SGHVS and CDR2 FNYEAQ come from the germline V gene. The CDR3 reads CASSYRGTSSTDTQYF.

The rearrangement uses TRBV27 and TRBJ1-5. The CDR3 loop spans 14 amino acids. CDR1 and CDR2 (germline): MNHEY, SMNVEV (reference sequence). This chain's CDR3 is CASSFARPGMPQHF.

This chain connects TRBV20-1 to TRBJ2-1. The length of the CDR3 is 14 residues. CDR1 and CDR2 (germline): DFQATT, SNEGSKA (reference sequence). The CDR3 region is CSARDARRGNEQFF.

The rearrangement links TRBV12-3 or TRBV12-4 to TRBJ1-1. The CDR3 totals 13 residues. The CDR3 sequence: CASKEGPNTEAFF.

The genes are TRBV20-1 and TRBJ2-7; TCRdb calls TRBD2, which cannot be checked without DNA. CDR1 is DFQATT and CDR2 is SNEGSKA in the germline V gene (reference sequence). The CDR3 consists of 13 residues. The CDR3 loop is CSATPSGHYEQYF.

The rearrangement links TRBV29-1 to TRBJ2-5; TCRdb selects TRBD2, and the lack of DNA leaves this call unchecked. The CDR3 covers 13 residues. Germline V CDR1 and CDR2: SQVTM, ANQGSEA. CDR3 protein: CSVAPLTSETQYF.

The rearrangement uses TRBV15 and TRBJ1-4. Germline CDR1 and CDR2: LNHNV and YYDKDF (reference sequence). This CDR3 has 12 residues. CDR3 sequence reads: CATIGSNEKLFF.

The CDR3 spells CSASGLAGDETQYF. The chain recombines TRBV20-1 with TRBJ2-5; the TCRdb call, TRBD2, lacks DNA for checking. The CDR3 has 14 amino acids. Germline loops: CDR1 DFQATT, CDR2 SNEGSKA (reference sequence).

The CDR3 is CSARTGGRNSPLHF. The J gene is TRBJ1-6, the V gene TRBV20-1; TCRdb's D call, TRBD1, is unchecked because there is no DNA. CDR1 is DFQATT, CDR2 SNEGSKA, per germline (reference sequence). This CDR3 spans 14 amino acids.

The rearrangement joins TRBV5-1 to TRBJ1-1; TCRdb picks TRBD1, but there is no DNA to check that call. CDR3 length: 15 amino acids. Germline CDR1 and CDR2: SGHRS and YFSETQ. This CDR3 is CASSLVRDRDTEAFF. Looking up the rest from reference TRBV5-1 and TRBJ1-1 gives the full variable domain: KAGVTQTPRYLIKTRGQQVTLSCSPISGHRSVSWYQQTPGQGLQFLFEYFSETQRNKGNFPGRFSGRQFSNSRSEMNVSTLELGDSALYLCASSLVRDRDTEAFFGQGTRLTVV.

V and J are TRBV5-1 and TRBJ1-1. Germline values: CDR1 SGHRS, CDR2 YFSETQ. The CDR3 runs 15 residues. CDR3 loop: CASSLGTAANTEAFF.

The V call is TRBV15, the J call TRBJ1-2; TCRdb's D gene call, TRBD1, goes unchecked for lack of DNA. The CDR3 length is 16 residues. Germline V gene lookup returns CDR1 LNHNV and CDR2 YYDKDF (reference sequence). The CDR3: CATSSSPGQGGYGYTF.

V is TRBV5-1 and J is TRBJ1-3; absent DNA, TCRdb's TRBD1 call cannot be checked. Germline CDR1 and CDR2: SGHRS and YFSETQ. The CDR3 is 17 residues long. The CDR3: CASSPRTGDFSGNTIYF. The whole variable domain, filled in from reference TRBV5-1 and TRBJ1-3, reads KAGVTQTPRYLIKTRGQQVTLSCSPISGHRSVSWYQQTPGQGLQFLFEYFSETQRNKGNFPGRFSGRQFSNSRSEMNVSTLELGDSALYLCASSPRTGDFSGNTIYFGEGSWLTVV.

The chain is built from TRBV11-3 and TRBJ2-1; TCRdb designates TRBD1, a call that cannot be tested without DNA. CDR3 length: 15 amino acids. The germline V gene has CDR1 SGHNT and CDR2 YENEEA. Here the CDR3 reads CASSPRGGNDNEQFF. The variable domain in full, completed from reference TRBV11-3 and TRBJ2-1, reads EAGVVQSPRYKIIEKKQPVAFWCNPISGHNTLYWYLQNLGQGPELLIRYENEEAVDDSQLPKDRFSAERLKGVDSTLKIQPAELGDSAVYLCASSPRGGNDNEQFFGPGTRLTVL.

The V and J genes are TRBV10-2 and TRBJ2-1; the TCRdb call, TRBD2, lacks DNA for checking. CDR3 size: 17 residues. Germline V gives CDR1 WSHSY, CDR2 SAAADI. This chain's CDR3 is CASSEPDGTSGPPEEFF.

This chain uses TRBV18 with TRBJ2-2. Germline V gene lookup returns CDR1 KGHSH and CDR2 LQKENI. The CDR3 sequence is 14 residues long. This CDR3 reads CASSPQGLAGELFF.

The rearrangement uses TRBV20-1 and TRBJ2-2; TCRdb calls TRBD1, which cannot be checked without DNA. The CDR3 sequence is 16 residues long. The germline V gene has CDR1 DFQATT and CDR2 SNEGSKA (reference sequence). The CDR3 is CSAREYNRASSGELFF.

The chain combines TRBV7-2 with TRBJ2-3; the TRBD2 assignment by TCRdb is unverifiable without DNA. The CDR3 loop spans 16 amino acids. CDR1 SGHTA and CDR2 FQGNSA come from the germline V gene. The CDR3 loop is CASSRTSGGSTDTQYF.

The gene calls are TRBV6-2 or TRBV6-3 and TRBJ1-1; TCRdb indicates TRBD1, and absent DNA this call remains unverified. The CDR3 consists of 12 residues. Germline V lookup: CDR1 MNHEY, CDR2 SVGEGT. The CDR3 is CASKQTGGLPFF.

The genes are TRBV7-2 and TRBJ2-2; the TCRdb call, TRBD1, lacks DNA for checking. This CDR3 spans 15 amino acids. CDR1 SGHTA and CDR2 FQGNSA come from the germline V gene. The CDR3 loop is CASSTRAGGAGELLF.

The chain carries TRBV12-3 or TRBV12-4 and TRBJ2-5; lacking DNA, the TRBD1 call made by TCRdb goes unchecked. CDR3 length: 13 residues. The CDR3 sequence: CASRRTGRETQYF.

The chain has TRBV5-5 and TRBJ1-2; the D call of TRBD1 rests on TCRdb alone, since no DNA is present to check it. Germline CDR1 SGHKS, CDR2 YYEKEE (reference sequence). The CDR3 consists of 13 residues. The CDR3 reads CASSLRDSYGYTF.

The chain is built from TRBV7-2 and TRBJ1-1. Per germline, CDR1 SGHTA and CDR2 FQGNSA. The CDR3 extends over 14 amino acids. CDR3 sequence: CASSLDFGDTEAFF.

The chain couples TRBV5-1 to TRBJ1-5. Germline CDR1 reads SGHRS; CDR2 reads YFSETQ. This CDR3 has 18 amino acids. The CDR3 protein is CASSLSRVFRGNNQPQHF.